These T cell receptor beta chains were read from a single sample in a study of early T cells in non-severe SARS-CoV-2 infection. TCRdb fed the 5' RACE reads into MiXCR, producing one record per CDR3 protein. The table records 69,000 or so distinct CDR3 sequences, around 4.2% of them present only once. This material consisted of whole blood, taken at baseline. The receptors originated from an adult who was a healthcare worker with PCR-confirmed SARS-CoV-2 infection or an uninfected control (not recorded which). The donor label of this sample is uncertain. The CDR3 runs from the conserved cysteine through the conserved F or W. D genes are given only for firm matches. Clone sizes are given selectively: once, few, many, or a class where the clone is expanded.

v_gene	j_gene	abundance	d_gene	CDR3nt	CDR3aa
TRBV4-1	TRBJ2-1	few	NA	TGCGCCAGCAGCTATATTCCGGGCAGCAACAATGAGCAGTTCTTC	CASSYIPGSNNEQFF
TRBV3-1	TRBJ1-2	few	TRBD1	TGTGCCAGCAGCCCTGGGACAGCATATGGCTACACCTTC	CASSPGTAYGYTF
TRBV27	TRBJ1-1	few	NA	TGTGCCAGCAGTTCCACGGGTGGGCGAACTGAAGCTTTCTTT	CASSSTGGRTEAFF
TRBV7-9	TRBJ1-4	NA	NA	TGTGCCAGCAGCTTAGGAGGGGGATCAAAACTGTTTTTT	CASSLGGGSKLFF
TRBV30	TRBJ1-6	many	NA	TGTGCCTGGAGGGAGGGATCACCCCTCCACTTT	CAWREGSPLHF
TRBV10-3	TRBJ2-1	NA	NA	TGTGCCATCAGTGCCAGGGGAGGGAATGAGCAGTTCTTC	CAISARGGNEQFF
TRBV20-1	TRBJ2-7	many	NA	TGCAGTGCTAGAGATCCCCGACGGACTGGGGGTCGAGGCGAGCAGTACTTC	CSARDPRRTGGRGEQYF
TRBV11-2	TRBJ2-6	many	NA	TGTGCCAGCAGCTTGTCTGACAGCTCTGGGGCCAACGTCCTGACTTTC	CASSLSDSSGANVLTF
TRBV4-1	TRBJ2-3	NA	TRBD2	TGCGCCAGCAGCGCCGTACTAGCGGGGAGCACAGATACGCAGTATTTT	CASSAVLAGSTDTQYF
TRBV19	TRBJ2-1	many	NA	TGTGCCAGTAGTCCAGGACTACCCTACAATGAGCAGTTCTTC	CASSPGLPYNEQFF
TRBV13	TRBJ1-1	many	TRBD1	TGTGCCAGCAGCTTAGGGTTTGGCCAGGGGGTGGCTTTCTTT	CASSLGFGQGVAFF
TRBV5-1	TRBJ2-1	many	NA	TGCGCCAGCAGCCCCAATACAGGGGGGGCGAAGTTCTTC	CASSPNTGGAKFF
TRBV7-6	TRBJ2-1	many	TRBD1	TGTGCCAGCAGCTCTGGGACAGATGAGCAGTTCTTC	CASSSGTDEQFF
TRBV6-1	TRBJ2-7	many	NA	TGTGCCAGCAGTGAGCACTCAACTACCGAGCAGTACTTC	CASSEHSTTEQYF
TRBV20-1	TRBJ1-5	many	NA	TGCAGTGCTAGAGATGGCAGGGATAGCAATCAGCCCCAGCATTTT	CSARDGRDSNQPQHF
TRBV7-2	TRBJ2-5	few	TRBD2	TGTGCCAGCAGCTCAGGCTCCGGGACTAGGGTGGAGACCCAGTACTTC	CASSSGSGTRVETQYF
TRBV10-3	TRBJ2-7	many	NA	TGTGCCATCAGTGGGGCGGGTTCCTACGAGCAGTACTTC	CAISGAGSYEQYF
TRBV5-4	TRBJ1-2	NA	TRBD1	TGTGCCAGCAGCGCACAAGGACAGGGAGCAGGCTACACCTTC	CASSAQGQGAGYTF
TRBV3-1	TRBJ2-3	NA	NA	TGTGCCAGCACCCCGCGTTTGGGCACAGATACGCAGTATTTT	CASTPRLGTDTQYF
TRBV28	TRBJ1-6	many	NA	TGTGCCAGCAGTTTAGAAGGAAGCTATTCACCCCTCCACTTT	CASSLEGSYSPLHF
TRBV7-6	TRBJ2-6	NA	TRBD1	TGTGCCAGCAGTTCGACAGGGGGAGCTGGGGCCAACGTCCTGACTTTC	CASSSTGGAGANVLTF
TRBV25-1	TRBJ1-6	many	TRBD1	TGTGCCAGCAGCCCACCCGGGACAGGGATGGCACCCCTCCACTTT	CASSPPGTGMAPLHF
TRBV6-5	TRBJ2-7	NA	TRBD1	TGTGCCAGCAATCACAGGGGACACGAGCAGTACTTC	CASNHRGHEQYF
TRBV7-8	TRBJ2-7	NA	NA	TGTGCCAGCAGCCCTCGGCAGGGGCCCTTAGACGAGCAGTACTTC	CASSPRQGPLDEQYF
TRBV5-1	TRBJ2-3	NA	TRBD2	TGCGCCAGCAGCTTGGGGACTAGCGGGGGTGATACGCAGTATTTT	CASSLGTSGGDTQYF
TRBV7-6	TRBJ2-1	few	NA	TGTGCCAGCAGCTTAGCCCGACAAGATATTTACAACTGGCCGCAGTTCTTC	CASSLARQDIYNWPQFF
TRBV28	TRBJ1-2	many	TRBD1	TGTGCCAGCAGTTTCCAGGGGGGTAACTATGGCTACACCTTC	CASSFQGGNYGYTF
TRBV4-1	TRBJ1-6	NA	TRBD1	TGCGCCAGCAGTCAGGGACAGCACTATAATTCACCCCTCCACTTT	CASSQGQHYNSPLHF
TRBV18	TRBJ2-7	many	NA	TGTGCCAGCTCTTCCGGGCGGGATTCGTACGAGCAGTACTTC	CASSSGRDSYEQYF
TRBV3-1	TRBJ1-1	few	NA	TGTGCCAGCAGCCAATCCCCGGGTGAGGACACTGAAGCTTTCTTT	CASSQSPGEDTEAFF
TRBV11-3	TRBJ2-1	few	TRBD2	TGTGCCAGCAGCCCGACTAGCGGGGAGTCCAATGAGCAGTTCTTC	CASSPTSGESNEQFF
TRBV12-3/TRBV12-4	TRBJ1-5	few	TRBD1	TGTGCCAGCAGCCAACAGCAACGACAGGGAGGGAATCAGCCCCAGCATTTT	CASSQQQRQGGNQPQHF
TRBV6-5	TRBJ2-5	many	NA	TGTGCCAGCAGGCGACCGGGACAAGTGCGGGAGACCCAGTACTTC	CASRRPGQVRETQYF
TRBV28	TRBJ1-4	NA	NA	TGTGCCAGCAGTTTTTCAACTAATGAAAAACTGTTTTTT	CASSFSTNEKLFF
TRBV2	TRBJ2-1	many	NA	TGTGCCAGCGCCAAGTATTCGGGTGAGCAGTTCTTC	CASAKYSGEQFF
TRBV18	TRBJ2-7	many	NA	TGTGCCAGCTCACCACCTACAGGGACCGACTACGAGCAGTACTTC	CASSPPTGTDYEQYF
TRBV24-1	TRBJ1-1	few	NA	TGTGCCACCAGTGATACTGACAGCACTGAAGCTTTCTTT	CATSDTDSTEAFF
TRBV12-3/TRBV12-4	TRBJ1-1	many	NA	TGTGCCAGCACCCTATGGGTGAACACTGAAGCTTTCTTT	CASTLWVNTEAFF
TRBV7-7	TRBJ2-5	few	NA	TGTGCTAGCAGCTCTTCGGGACACCGCCAAGAGACCCAGTACTTC	CASSSSGHRQETQYF
TRBV20-1	TRBJ1-6	NA	NA	TGCAGTGCTAGAGTTCGAGAAGGCCCAAATTCACCCCTCCACTTT	CSARVREGPNSPLHF
TRBV7-9	TRBJ2-3	few	TRBD2	TGTGCCAGCAGCCGCGCCCGGGGGGGACTAGCGGGCGCCGATACGCAGTATTTT	CASSRARGGLAGADTQYF
TRBV5-6	TRBJ1-2	many	TRBD1	TGTGCCAGCAGCCCCCCGGGACAGGGGGCTTCTGGCTACACCTTC	CASSPPGQGASGYTF
TRBV6-6	TRBJ2-1	few	TRBD2	TGTGCCAGCCGATTCATAGCGGGGGGGCCCGGTGAGCAGTTCTTC	CASRFIAGGPGEQFF
TRBV7-8	TRBJ2-1	few	TRBD1	TGTGCCAGCAGTTGGGGACAGGGGGCTAAGAATGAGCAGTTCTTC	CASSWGQGAKNEQFF
TRBV6-2/TRBV6-3	TRBJ1-5	few	NA	TGTGCCAGCAGCTTTCAGCGGACTATGGGGCAGCATTTT	CASSFQRTMGQHF
TRBV4-2	TRBJ2-7	few	TRBD2	TGTGCCAGCAGCCAAGACCTTTTGCGACTAGCGGCCCCCCTCAAGTACTTC	CASSQDLLRLAAPLKYF
TRBV5-8	TRBJ1-6	NA	NA	TGTGCCAGCAGTCTTACAGGGCTTCAGAATTCACCCCTCCACTTT	CASSLTGLQNSPLHF
TRBV7-2	TRBJ2-2	many	NA	TGTGCCAGCAGCTTATCTTCCGGGAACACCGGGGAGCTGTTTTTT	CASSLSSGNTGELFF
TRBV7-2	TRBJ2-1	NA	TRBD2	TGTGCCAGCAGCTTTACGGGGGGGTTGAGCTCCTACAATGAGCAGTTCTTC	CASSFTGGLSSYNEQFF
TRBV19	TRBJ2-7	few	NA	TGTGCCAGTAGTATACCCCTTGGGGACTCCTACGAGCAGTACTTC	CASSIPLGDSYEQYF
TRBV12-3/TRBV12-4	TRBJ1-1	many	NA	TGTGCCAGCAGTTTCAGTATCACTGAAGCTTTCTTT	CASSFSITEAFF
TRBV3-1	TRBJ2-1	NA	NA	TGTGCCAGCGCGCCCTTTCGGACAGTTTCCTACAATGAGCAGTTCTTC	CASAPFRTVSYNEQFF
TRBV12-3/TRBV12-4	TRBJ2-1	NA	NA	TGTGCCAGCAGACAGGACTTGGATGAGCAGTTCTTC	CASRQDLDEQFF
TRBV6-4	TRBJ1-5	few	NA	TGTGCCAGCTGTCAGCCCCAGCATTTT	CASCQPQHF